This T cell receptor (beta chain) was observed in a study of cytomegalovirus exposure and HLA in healthy donors. Overall study results and limits: A prior analysis recorded that most TCR beta V segments were productive about 87% or about 30% of the time. As a later analysis showed, a missense DCLRE1C variant was linked to trimming of TCR beta V- and J-genes.

V lost 4 bases and J 2 bases, leaving 14 bases between the germline ends. The germline CDR1 and CDR2 sequences are GTSNPN and SVGIG (reference sequence). The CDR3 length is 14 residues. Primers: 60 Vbeta forward and 13 Jbeta reverse. Produced via immunoSEQ multiplex PCR; TCRdb's table is partial and in-frame only. The sample lists under 250,000 clones; around four fifths were seen once. About this clone itself: The antigen is undetermined.

The sample comprised PBMCs. The clonotype was recovered from a boy aged 5-17 years in good health and CMV-seronegative. This sequence joins TRBV30 and TRBJ2-5; no reliable D call. Here the CDR3 reads CAWTTLSRQETQYF. The DNA for the CDR3 is TGTGCCTGGACCACGTTGTCTAGGCAAGAGACCCAGTACTTC.